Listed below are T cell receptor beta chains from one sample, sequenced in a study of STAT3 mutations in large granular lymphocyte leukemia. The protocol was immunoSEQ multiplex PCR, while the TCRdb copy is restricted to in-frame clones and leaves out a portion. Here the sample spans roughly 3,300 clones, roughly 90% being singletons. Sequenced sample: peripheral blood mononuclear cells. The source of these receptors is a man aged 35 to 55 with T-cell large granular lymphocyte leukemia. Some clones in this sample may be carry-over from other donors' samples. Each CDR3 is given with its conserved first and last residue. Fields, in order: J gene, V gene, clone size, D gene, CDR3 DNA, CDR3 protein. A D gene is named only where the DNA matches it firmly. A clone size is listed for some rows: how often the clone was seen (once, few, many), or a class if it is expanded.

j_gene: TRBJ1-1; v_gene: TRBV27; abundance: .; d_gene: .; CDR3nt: TGTGCCAGCAGTTTAGGCTTGGGGACCACTGAAGCTTTCTTT; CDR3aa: CASSLGLGTTEAFF
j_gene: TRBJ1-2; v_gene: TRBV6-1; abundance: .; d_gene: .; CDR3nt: TGTGCCACACAGGAGGGGGGCTATGGCTACACCTTC; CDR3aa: CATQEGGYGYTF
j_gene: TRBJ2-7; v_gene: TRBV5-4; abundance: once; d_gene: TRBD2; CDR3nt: TGTGCCAGCAGTAGCGGGGGGGCCCCCTCGATCTACGAGCAGTACTTC; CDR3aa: CASSSGGAPSIYEQYF
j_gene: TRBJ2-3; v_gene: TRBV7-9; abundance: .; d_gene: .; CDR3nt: TGTGCCAGCAGTCTTGACGGGACCGAACAGTATTTT; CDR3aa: CASSLDGTEQYF
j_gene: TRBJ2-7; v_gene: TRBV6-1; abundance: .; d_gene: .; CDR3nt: TGTGCCAGCGGGGGGAGACAGGGACGCTACGAGCAGTACTTC; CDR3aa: CASGGRQGRYEQYF
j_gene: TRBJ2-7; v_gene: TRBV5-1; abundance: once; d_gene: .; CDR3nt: TGCGCCAGCAGCTATGGGGAGGTCCCGTACTTC; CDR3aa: CASSYGEVPYF
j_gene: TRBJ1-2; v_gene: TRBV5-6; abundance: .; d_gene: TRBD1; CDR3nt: TGTGCCAGCAGCTTTATGACAGGGAACTATGGCTACACCTTC; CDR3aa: CASSFMTGNYGYTF
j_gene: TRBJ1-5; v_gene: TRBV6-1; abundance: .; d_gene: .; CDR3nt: TGTGCCAGCAGTGAAATCGAAAATCAGCCCCAGCATTTT; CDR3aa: CASSEIENQPQHF
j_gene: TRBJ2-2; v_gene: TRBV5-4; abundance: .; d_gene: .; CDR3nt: TGTGCCAGCAGCCCCTTAGCCACCGGGGAGCTGTTTTTT; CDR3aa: CASSPLATGELFF
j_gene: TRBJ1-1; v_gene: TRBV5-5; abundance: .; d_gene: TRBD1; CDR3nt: TGTGCCAGCAGCTTGGGACAGGGGGGCAAACCTGAAGCTTTCTTT; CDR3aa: CASSLGQGGKPEAFF
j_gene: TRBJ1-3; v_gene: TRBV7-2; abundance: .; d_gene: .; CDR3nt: TGTGCCAGCAGCTTAGCCGGGGGCCACACCATATATTTT; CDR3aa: CASSLAGGHTIYF
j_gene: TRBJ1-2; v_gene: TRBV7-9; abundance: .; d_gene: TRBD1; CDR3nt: TGTGCCAGCACCACAGGGGTATATGGCTACACCTTC; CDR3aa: CASTTGVYGYTF
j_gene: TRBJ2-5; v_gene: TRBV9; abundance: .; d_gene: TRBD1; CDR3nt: TGTGCCAGCAGCACCAAGGACAGGTACCAAGAGACCCAGTACTTC; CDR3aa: CASSTKDRYQETQYF
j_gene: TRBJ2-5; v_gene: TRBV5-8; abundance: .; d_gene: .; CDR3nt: TGTGCCAGCAGCTTGAGGACAGCCGGAGAGACCCAGTACTTC; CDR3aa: CASSLRTAGETQYF
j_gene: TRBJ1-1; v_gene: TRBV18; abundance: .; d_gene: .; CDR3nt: TGTGCCAGCTCAGCGGAATTGAACACTGAAGCTTTCTTT; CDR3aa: CASSAELNTEAFF
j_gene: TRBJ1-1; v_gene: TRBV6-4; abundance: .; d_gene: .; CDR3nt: TGTGCCAGCAGTGCTACAGAGAACACTGAAGCTTTCTTT; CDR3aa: CASSATENTEAFF
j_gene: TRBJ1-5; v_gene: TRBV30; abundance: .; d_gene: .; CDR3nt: TGTGCCTGGAGTGTAGGTATGGGGCGAGAGCCCCAGCATTTT; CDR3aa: CAWSVGMGREPQHF
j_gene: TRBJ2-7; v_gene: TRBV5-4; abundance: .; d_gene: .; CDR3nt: TGTGCCAGCAGCTTGGGACACGGAGACGCCTACGAGCAGTACTTC; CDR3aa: CASSLGHGDAYEQYF
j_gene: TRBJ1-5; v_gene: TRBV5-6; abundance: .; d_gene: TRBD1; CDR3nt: TGTGCCAGCAGCATAGGGGACAGGGGGATGGATCAGCCCCAGCATTTT; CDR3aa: CASSIGDRGMDQPQHF
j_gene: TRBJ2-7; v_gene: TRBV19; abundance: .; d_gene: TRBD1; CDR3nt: TGTGCCAGTACCCCTGGGACAGGGTTCGCCGAGCAGTACTTC; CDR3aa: CASTPGTGFAEQYF
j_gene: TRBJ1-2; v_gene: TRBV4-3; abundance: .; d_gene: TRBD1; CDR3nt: TGCGCCAGCAGCCAAGATACAGGGGATCTTGAGGGCTACACCTTC; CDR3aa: CASSQDTGDLEGYTF
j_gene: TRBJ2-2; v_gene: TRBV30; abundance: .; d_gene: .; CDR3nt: TGTGCCTGGAGTGTACTAGGTGGCAGGGACACCGGGGAGCTGTTTTTT; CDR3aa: CAWSVLGGRDTGELFF
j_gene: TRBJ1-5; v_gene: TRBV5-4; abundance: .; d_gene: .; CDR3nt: TGTGCCAGCAGCTTGGGGGGTATGCATAGCAATCAGCCCCAGCATTTT; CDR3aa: CASSLGGMHSNQPQHF
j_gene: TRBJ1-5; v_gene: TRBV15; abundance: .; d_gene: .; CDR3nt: TGTGCCACCAGCGAGCAGGGGTCTGTGGGACAGCCCCAGCATTTT; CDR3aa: CATSEQGSVGQPQHF
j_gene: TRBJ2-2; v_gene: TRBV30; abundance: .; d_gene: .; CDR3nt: TGTGCCTGGACACAGGGAGGGGGGGAGCTGTTTTTT; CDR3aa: CAWTQGGGELFF
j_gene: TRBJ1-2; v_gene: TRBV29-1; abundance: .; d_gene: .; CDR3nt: TGCAGCGTTGAAGAGGGAGTGGGGGCGCGAGGCTACACCTTC; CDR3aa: CSVEEGVGARGYTF
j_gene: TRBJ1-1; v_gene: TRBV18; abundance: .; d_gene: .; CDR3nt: TGTGCCAGCTCACCACAGACTGGGGGGATGAACACTGAAGCTTTCTTT; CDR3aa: CASSPQTGGMNTEAFF
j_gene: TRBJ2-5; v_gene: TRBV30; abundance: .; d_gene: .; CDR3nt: TGTGCCTGGAGTCCGACGGGGTTCGGGGAGACCCAGTACTTC; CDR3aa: CAWSPTGFGETQYF
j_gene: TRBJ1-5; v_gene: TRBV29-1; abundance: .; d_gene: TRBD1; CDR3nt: TGCAGCGTCTGCACAGGGGTGGATCAGCCCCAGCATTTT; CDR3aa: CSVCTGVDQPQHF